This T cell receptor beta chain was identified during a study of blood T cell repertoires in COVID-19 (dated by TCRdb to 2020 to 2022). At the level of the whole study: Samples from collaborators originated in the United States, Italy and Spain and spanned both the acute and convalescent phases of COVID-19. The material from the prospective study consisted of cDNA or gDNA derived from T cells, B-cell-depleted T cells, or PBMCs. The dataset comprised deeply sampled blood TCRbeta repertoires from subjects exposed to, actively infected with, or recovered from COVID-19. The repertoires were made available in a free public database intended to serve as a resource for research on the immune response to SARS-CoV-2. The samples were drawn from the first 160 participants of the ongoing ImmuneRACE study and from 1,200 or so subjects provided by 6 global collaborators. A de-identified subject ID, COVID-19 status, age in years and sex were almost always included in the sample metadata. Where available, HLA class I and class II types were taken from metadata supplied by the sample provider and were not determined by assay-based typing. What the research found in general, with its limitations: The quantity of clinical and demographic metadata differed by source and by participant and was supplied without curation.

Collaborating institutions collected whole blood in K2EDTA tubes following their own protocols. For TCRbeta analysis, collaborators shipped samples in one of three forms: frozen whole blood, isolated PBMCs, or DNA extracted from either of those sample types. Worth noting for this clone: Its antigen specificity is not known. The input lacks base qualities; no much larger clone sits a single base away.

The immunoSEQ Assay, a bias-controlled multiplex PCR, was used to amplify TCRbeta CDR3 regions from genomic DNA. The study's own analysis went as follows. Within the assay, amplification of reference gene primers was used to estimate how many nucleated cells each sample contained. Sequence reads were collapsed and filtered to measure the absolute abundance of every unique TCRbeta CDR3 rearrangement. For each sample, productive Simpson clonality was calculated by taking the square root of Simpson's diversity index across productive rearrangements. TCRdb stores this immuneACCESS table with in-frame sequences only. Part of the clones is absent; in the studies checked, under half of the shortfall reflects unresolved V genes, and no reason is known for the rest. V, J and clone size were drawn from that table, and D and trimming were deduced from the DNA. This sample holds hundreds of thousands of clones; approximately 80% were observed only once. The top ten constitute roughly 4.6% of the sample.

As encoded in the germline V gene (reference sequence), CDR1 is SGHKS while CDR2 is YYEKEE. Deletion took 1 base off V and 1 base off J, with a span of 10 bases between the germline ends. The cysteine opens and the phenylalanine closes a CDR3 of 15 amino acids. Here the CDR3 DNA is all that survives: 45 bases in frame from base 1. The sample taken for sequencing was peripheral blood. The chain is assembled from TRBV5-5 and TRBJ2-3, with TRBD1 perhaps the D gene, on 6 matching bases. This TCR derives from a woman older than 75 with active or convalescent COVID-19. The bases are TGTGCCAGCAGCTTGCGTAGGACAGGCACAGATACGCAGTATTTT. It translates as CASSLRRTGTDTQYF. Reference TRBV5-5 and TRBJ2-3 genes cover what lies past the CDR3, so the full variable domain is DAGVTQSPTHLIKTRGQQVTLRCSPISGHKSVSWYQQVLGQGPQFIFQYYEKEERGRGNFPDRFSARQFPNYSSELNVNALLLGDSALYLCASSLRRTGTDTQYFGPGTRLTVL.